The next 22 T cell receptor beta chains were all read from a single sample in a study of OX40 agonist ivuxolimab in advanced cancers. Generated by immunoSEQ multiplex PCR, the TCRdb table keeps only in-frame clones and is missing some. The profile shows about 99,000 clones, roughly 91% of them singletons. The sample here was CD4+ or CD8+ T cells sorted from blood, taken in a trial of the OX40 agonist ivuxolimab. The receptors stem from an adult with an advanced solid tumor such as melanoma, head and neck, liver or kidney cancer.

V gene TRBV18 combines with J gene TRBJ1-1, with D maybe TRBD1 (5 bases). Per germline, CDR1 KGHSH and CDR2 LQKENI. The CDR3 consists of 14 residues. V lost 6 bases and J 6 bases, leaving 17 bases between the germline ends. This chain's CDR3 is CASSTLEGSSEAFF. In DNA, the CDR3 is TGTGCCAGCTCCACTTTAGAGGGGTCCTCTGAAGCTTTCTTT. Together with reference TRBV18 and TRBJ1-1, the CDR3 gives the full variable domain: NAGVMQNPRHLVRRRGQEARLRCSPMKGHSHVYWYRQLPEEGLKFMVYLQKENIIDESGMPKERFSAEFPKEGPSILRIQQVVRGDSAAYFCASSTLEGSSEAFFGQGTRLTVV.

This chain links TRBV25-1 with TRBJ2-3; 7 bases map to TRBD1. The germline V gene encodes CDR1 MGHDK and CDR2 SYGVNS. The CDR3 runs 13 residues. V was pared by 3 bases and J by 6 bases, with 3 bases of the junction left unmatched. For the CDR3, the DNA is TGTGCCAGCAGTGATACCAGGGGGGATACGCAGTATTTT. It specifies CASSDTRGDTQYF.

The chain carries TRBV9 and TRBJ2-1, with 9 positions matching TRBD2. Germline CDR1 is SGDLS and CDR2 is YYNGEE. With 0 bases clipped from V and 5 bases from J, the junction kept 15 bases outside the gene matches. The CDR3 consists of 19 residues. The chain's CDR3 is CASSVGESSGTSKNNEQFF. In DNA form, the CDR3 reads TGTGCCAGCAGCGTAGGAGAGTCTAGCGGGACCTCAAAAAACAATGAGCAGTTCTTC.

The chain joins TRBV7-9 to TRBJ1-3; 8 bases are shared with TRBD1. The CDR3 covers 14 residues. The J segment lost 3 bases and the V segment lost 5 bases, leaving 3 bases of the junction unmatched. CDR1 is SEHNR, CDR2 FQNEAQ, per germline (reference sequence). CDR3 nucleotide sequence: TGTGCCAGCAGCCCTGGGACAGGTGGAAACACCATATATTTT. Translation gives CASSPGTGGNTIYF.

The V gene is TRBV6-1, the J gene TRBJ2-7; D may be TRBD1 (5 bases). V was pared by 2 bases and J by 1 base, with 9 bases between. CDR1 and CDR2 (germline): MNHNS, SASEGT. The CDR3 extends over 14 amino acids. The CDR3 DNA reads TGTGCCAGCAGTGAATTAGGGGTTTCCTACGAGCAGTACTTC. Translation: CASSELGVSYEQYF.

The chain employs TRBV6-6 and TRBJ2-2, with D tentatively TRBD1 or TRBD2 (6 bases each). Trimming left V 8 bases short and J 3 bases short, with 13 bases between. The CDR3 sequence is 14 residues long. The germline gives CDR1 MNHNY, CDR2 SVGAGI (reference sequence). The CDR3 is CASCRGGYTGELFF. CDR3 nucleotides: TGTGCCAGCTGCAGAGGGGGGTACACCGGGGAGCTGTTTTTT.

V gene TRBV5-6 combines with J gene TRBJ2-5, with 7 bases fitting TRBD1. The ends lost 0 bases at V and 2 bases at J; junction bases unmatched: 1. Germline V CDR1 and CDR2: SGHDT, YYEEEE. This CDR3 spans 14 amino acids. CDR3 nucleotides: TGTGCCAGCAGCTTGGCCAGGGGGCAAGAGACCCAGTACTTC. This codes for CASSLARGQETQYF. The variable domain in full, with the rest retrieved from reference TRBV5-6 and TRBJ2-5, is DAGVTQSPTHLIKTRGQQVTLRCSPKSGHDTVSWYQQALGQGPQFIFQYYEEEERQRGNFPDRFSGHQFPNYSSELNVNALLLGDSALYLCASSLARGQETQYFGPGTRLLVL.

The chain combines TRBV5-1 with TRBJ2-7, with D perhaps assigned TRBD1 or TRBD2 (5 bases each). Between the trimmed V and J ends, which lost 1 base and 12 bases, there was a span of 14 bases. This CDR3 comprises 12 residues. Germline CDR1 SGHRS, CDR2 YFSETQ. The CDR3, as DNA: TGCGCCAGCAGCTTGAGTGGGGACCGTGGGTACTTC. Its translation is CASSLSGDRGYF.

This chain links TRBV7-2 with TRBJ2-1; 11 bases map to TRBD2. The CDR3 spans 14 residues. The germline CDR1 and CDR2 sequences are SGHTA and FQGNSA. V gave up 5 bases and J gave up 6 bases; unmatched junction bases: 3. This CDR3 is CASSPLAGGNEQFF. The CDR3, as DNA: TGTGCCAGCAGCCCCCTAGCGGGAGGCAATGAGCAGTTCTTC.

The V call is TRBV28, the J call TRBJ1-6; 10 bases align to TRBD1. CDR3 size: 14 residues. With 5 bases clipped from V and 6 bases from J, the junction kept 1 base outside the gene matches. CDR1 is MDHEN, CDR2 SYDVKM, per germline. The CDR3 here is CASSRDRGNSPLHF. CDR3 in DNA: TGTGCCAGCAGTCGGGACAGGGGTAATTCACCCCTCCACTTT.

The chain is built from TRBV10-3 and TRBJ1-1, with D possibly TRBD1 on 5 matching bases. CDR1 and CDR2 (germline): ENHRY, SYGVKD. The V end was cut by 6 bases, the J end by 3 bases, with 14 bases between. The CDR3 is made up of 14 amino acids. CDR3 bases: TGTGCCATCAGGGGGACTGCTTACGACACTGAAGCTTTCTTT. As protein: CAIRGTAYDTEAFF.

The chain links TRBV2 to TRBJ1-2; no clear D gene. CDR3 length: 12 residues. CDR1 is SNHLY and CDR2 is FYNNEI in the germline V gene. Trimming removed 5 bases at V and 5 bases at J, with 9 bases between. The CDR3 is CASSQSRYGYTF. CDR3 nucleotides: TGTGCCAGCAGTCAATCCAGATATGGCTACACCTTC.

The J gene is TRBJ2-5, the V gene TRBV16; 10 bases line up with TRBD1. Near its end, the DNA agrees better with TRBJ2-7, so the J call may be wrong. The CDR3 sequence is 15 residues long. Germline CDR1 and CDR2: KGHSY and FQNENV. CDR3 in DNA: TGTGCCAGCAGTGACCGGGACAGGGGCTCCTACGAGCAGTACTTC. As protein: CASSDRDRGSYEQYF.

This clone was found once. J is TRBJ2-5 and V is TRBV2; D is undetermined. Trimming removed 6 bases at V and 2 bases at J, with 10 bases between. The CDR3 loop spans 13 amino acids. Germline CDR1 and CDR2: SNHLY and FYNNEI. The CDR3 protein is CASSVESQETQYF. CDR3 sequence (DNA): TGTGCCAGCAGCGTTGAATCTCAAGAGACCCAGTACTTC.

This chain connects TRBV6-1 to TRBJ1-2, with D possibly TRBD1 on 6 matching bases. Trimming stripped 1 base from V and 4 bases from J, with 10 bases between. This CDR3 comprises 14 residues. Germline CDR1 and CDR2: MNHNS and SASEGT. The CDR3 DNA follows: TGTGCCAGCAGTGAAGATCACAGGGCCTATGGCTACACCTTC. This sequence encodes CASSEDHRAYGYTF.

V and J are TRBV4-2 and TRBJ2-3; tentatively, D is TRBD2 (6 bases). V was cut by 3 bases and J by 1 base, with 11 bases left in between. The CDR3 totals 15 residues. Germline V gene lookup returns CDR1 LGHNA and CDR2 YNFKEQ. The DNA of the CDR3 is TGTGCCAGCAGCCACTCGGGGGTGGGCACAGATACGCAGTATTTT. As protein: CASSHSGVGTDTQYF.

The chain has TRBV25-1 and TRBJ2-4, with TRBD2 as a possible D gene (7 bases). Per the germline V gene, CDR1 is MGHDK and CDR2 is SYGVNS. The CDR3 extends over 14 amino acids. Trimming pared 4 bases from V and 10 bases from J, leaving 17 bases between. The CDR3 coding sequence is TGTGCCAGCAGTGCCTTTTGGGGGGGCGGGATTCAGTACTTC. Its protein is CASSAFWGGGIQYF.

The J gene is TRBJ2-5, the V gene TRBV4-3; D might be TRBD2 (6 bases). V dropped 0 bases and J dropped 7 bases, with 15 bases sitting between them. The germline gives CDR1 LGHNA, CDR2 YSLEER. The CDR3 contains 15 residues. In DNA form, the CDR3 reads TGCGCCAGCAGCCAAGATTCGGGAGCCGGGTGGACCCAGTACTTC. It is translated as CASSQDSGAGWTQYF.

Points on this clone: Other DNA variants within this sample encode the same CDR3. The chain employs TRBV7-2 and TRBJ2-5; D may be TRBD2 (6 bases). The germline V gene has CDR1 SGHTA and CDR2 FQGNSA. The ends were cut back, 2 bases at V and 5 bases at J, with 12 bases in the middle. CDR3 size: 14 residues. CDR3: CASSLSGRGETQYF. The CDR3 nucleotides are TGTGCCAGCAGCTTATCCGGGAGAGGGGAGACCCAGTACTTC.

V gene TRBV4-1 combines with J gene TRBJ1-1; D remains unclear. CDR3 size: 15 residues. Per germline, CDR1 MGHRA and CDR2 YSYEKL. V lost 4 bases and J lost 1, with 13 bases in between. CDR3 nucleotides: TGCGCCAGCAGCCTCCTAGGAGACCCGAACACTGAAGCTTTCTTT. Amino acid sequence: CASSLLGDPNTEAFF.

The chain has TRBV5-6 and TRBJ1-2; D is unresolved. The germline V gene has CDR1 SGHDT and CDR2 YYEEEE. The ends were cut back, 4 bases at V and 8 bases at J, with 15 bases in the middle. The CDR3 covers 13 residues. The CDR3 DNA is TGTGCCAGCAGCCGGCCGACCCCTATCGGCTACACCTTC. It is translated as CASSRPTPIGYTF.

J is TRBJ2-3 and V is TRBV25-1; the D gene is possibly TRBD2 (6 bases). Per the germline V gene, CDR1 is MGHDK and CDR2 is SYGVNS. Trimming took 6 bases from V and 4 from J, leaving 20 bases between them. This CDR3 spans 16 amino acids. In DNA form, the CDR3 reads TGTGCCAGCAGGGCGACTAGTTTCGGGTATTCAGATACGCAGTATTTT. Translation gives CASRATSFGYSDTQYF.